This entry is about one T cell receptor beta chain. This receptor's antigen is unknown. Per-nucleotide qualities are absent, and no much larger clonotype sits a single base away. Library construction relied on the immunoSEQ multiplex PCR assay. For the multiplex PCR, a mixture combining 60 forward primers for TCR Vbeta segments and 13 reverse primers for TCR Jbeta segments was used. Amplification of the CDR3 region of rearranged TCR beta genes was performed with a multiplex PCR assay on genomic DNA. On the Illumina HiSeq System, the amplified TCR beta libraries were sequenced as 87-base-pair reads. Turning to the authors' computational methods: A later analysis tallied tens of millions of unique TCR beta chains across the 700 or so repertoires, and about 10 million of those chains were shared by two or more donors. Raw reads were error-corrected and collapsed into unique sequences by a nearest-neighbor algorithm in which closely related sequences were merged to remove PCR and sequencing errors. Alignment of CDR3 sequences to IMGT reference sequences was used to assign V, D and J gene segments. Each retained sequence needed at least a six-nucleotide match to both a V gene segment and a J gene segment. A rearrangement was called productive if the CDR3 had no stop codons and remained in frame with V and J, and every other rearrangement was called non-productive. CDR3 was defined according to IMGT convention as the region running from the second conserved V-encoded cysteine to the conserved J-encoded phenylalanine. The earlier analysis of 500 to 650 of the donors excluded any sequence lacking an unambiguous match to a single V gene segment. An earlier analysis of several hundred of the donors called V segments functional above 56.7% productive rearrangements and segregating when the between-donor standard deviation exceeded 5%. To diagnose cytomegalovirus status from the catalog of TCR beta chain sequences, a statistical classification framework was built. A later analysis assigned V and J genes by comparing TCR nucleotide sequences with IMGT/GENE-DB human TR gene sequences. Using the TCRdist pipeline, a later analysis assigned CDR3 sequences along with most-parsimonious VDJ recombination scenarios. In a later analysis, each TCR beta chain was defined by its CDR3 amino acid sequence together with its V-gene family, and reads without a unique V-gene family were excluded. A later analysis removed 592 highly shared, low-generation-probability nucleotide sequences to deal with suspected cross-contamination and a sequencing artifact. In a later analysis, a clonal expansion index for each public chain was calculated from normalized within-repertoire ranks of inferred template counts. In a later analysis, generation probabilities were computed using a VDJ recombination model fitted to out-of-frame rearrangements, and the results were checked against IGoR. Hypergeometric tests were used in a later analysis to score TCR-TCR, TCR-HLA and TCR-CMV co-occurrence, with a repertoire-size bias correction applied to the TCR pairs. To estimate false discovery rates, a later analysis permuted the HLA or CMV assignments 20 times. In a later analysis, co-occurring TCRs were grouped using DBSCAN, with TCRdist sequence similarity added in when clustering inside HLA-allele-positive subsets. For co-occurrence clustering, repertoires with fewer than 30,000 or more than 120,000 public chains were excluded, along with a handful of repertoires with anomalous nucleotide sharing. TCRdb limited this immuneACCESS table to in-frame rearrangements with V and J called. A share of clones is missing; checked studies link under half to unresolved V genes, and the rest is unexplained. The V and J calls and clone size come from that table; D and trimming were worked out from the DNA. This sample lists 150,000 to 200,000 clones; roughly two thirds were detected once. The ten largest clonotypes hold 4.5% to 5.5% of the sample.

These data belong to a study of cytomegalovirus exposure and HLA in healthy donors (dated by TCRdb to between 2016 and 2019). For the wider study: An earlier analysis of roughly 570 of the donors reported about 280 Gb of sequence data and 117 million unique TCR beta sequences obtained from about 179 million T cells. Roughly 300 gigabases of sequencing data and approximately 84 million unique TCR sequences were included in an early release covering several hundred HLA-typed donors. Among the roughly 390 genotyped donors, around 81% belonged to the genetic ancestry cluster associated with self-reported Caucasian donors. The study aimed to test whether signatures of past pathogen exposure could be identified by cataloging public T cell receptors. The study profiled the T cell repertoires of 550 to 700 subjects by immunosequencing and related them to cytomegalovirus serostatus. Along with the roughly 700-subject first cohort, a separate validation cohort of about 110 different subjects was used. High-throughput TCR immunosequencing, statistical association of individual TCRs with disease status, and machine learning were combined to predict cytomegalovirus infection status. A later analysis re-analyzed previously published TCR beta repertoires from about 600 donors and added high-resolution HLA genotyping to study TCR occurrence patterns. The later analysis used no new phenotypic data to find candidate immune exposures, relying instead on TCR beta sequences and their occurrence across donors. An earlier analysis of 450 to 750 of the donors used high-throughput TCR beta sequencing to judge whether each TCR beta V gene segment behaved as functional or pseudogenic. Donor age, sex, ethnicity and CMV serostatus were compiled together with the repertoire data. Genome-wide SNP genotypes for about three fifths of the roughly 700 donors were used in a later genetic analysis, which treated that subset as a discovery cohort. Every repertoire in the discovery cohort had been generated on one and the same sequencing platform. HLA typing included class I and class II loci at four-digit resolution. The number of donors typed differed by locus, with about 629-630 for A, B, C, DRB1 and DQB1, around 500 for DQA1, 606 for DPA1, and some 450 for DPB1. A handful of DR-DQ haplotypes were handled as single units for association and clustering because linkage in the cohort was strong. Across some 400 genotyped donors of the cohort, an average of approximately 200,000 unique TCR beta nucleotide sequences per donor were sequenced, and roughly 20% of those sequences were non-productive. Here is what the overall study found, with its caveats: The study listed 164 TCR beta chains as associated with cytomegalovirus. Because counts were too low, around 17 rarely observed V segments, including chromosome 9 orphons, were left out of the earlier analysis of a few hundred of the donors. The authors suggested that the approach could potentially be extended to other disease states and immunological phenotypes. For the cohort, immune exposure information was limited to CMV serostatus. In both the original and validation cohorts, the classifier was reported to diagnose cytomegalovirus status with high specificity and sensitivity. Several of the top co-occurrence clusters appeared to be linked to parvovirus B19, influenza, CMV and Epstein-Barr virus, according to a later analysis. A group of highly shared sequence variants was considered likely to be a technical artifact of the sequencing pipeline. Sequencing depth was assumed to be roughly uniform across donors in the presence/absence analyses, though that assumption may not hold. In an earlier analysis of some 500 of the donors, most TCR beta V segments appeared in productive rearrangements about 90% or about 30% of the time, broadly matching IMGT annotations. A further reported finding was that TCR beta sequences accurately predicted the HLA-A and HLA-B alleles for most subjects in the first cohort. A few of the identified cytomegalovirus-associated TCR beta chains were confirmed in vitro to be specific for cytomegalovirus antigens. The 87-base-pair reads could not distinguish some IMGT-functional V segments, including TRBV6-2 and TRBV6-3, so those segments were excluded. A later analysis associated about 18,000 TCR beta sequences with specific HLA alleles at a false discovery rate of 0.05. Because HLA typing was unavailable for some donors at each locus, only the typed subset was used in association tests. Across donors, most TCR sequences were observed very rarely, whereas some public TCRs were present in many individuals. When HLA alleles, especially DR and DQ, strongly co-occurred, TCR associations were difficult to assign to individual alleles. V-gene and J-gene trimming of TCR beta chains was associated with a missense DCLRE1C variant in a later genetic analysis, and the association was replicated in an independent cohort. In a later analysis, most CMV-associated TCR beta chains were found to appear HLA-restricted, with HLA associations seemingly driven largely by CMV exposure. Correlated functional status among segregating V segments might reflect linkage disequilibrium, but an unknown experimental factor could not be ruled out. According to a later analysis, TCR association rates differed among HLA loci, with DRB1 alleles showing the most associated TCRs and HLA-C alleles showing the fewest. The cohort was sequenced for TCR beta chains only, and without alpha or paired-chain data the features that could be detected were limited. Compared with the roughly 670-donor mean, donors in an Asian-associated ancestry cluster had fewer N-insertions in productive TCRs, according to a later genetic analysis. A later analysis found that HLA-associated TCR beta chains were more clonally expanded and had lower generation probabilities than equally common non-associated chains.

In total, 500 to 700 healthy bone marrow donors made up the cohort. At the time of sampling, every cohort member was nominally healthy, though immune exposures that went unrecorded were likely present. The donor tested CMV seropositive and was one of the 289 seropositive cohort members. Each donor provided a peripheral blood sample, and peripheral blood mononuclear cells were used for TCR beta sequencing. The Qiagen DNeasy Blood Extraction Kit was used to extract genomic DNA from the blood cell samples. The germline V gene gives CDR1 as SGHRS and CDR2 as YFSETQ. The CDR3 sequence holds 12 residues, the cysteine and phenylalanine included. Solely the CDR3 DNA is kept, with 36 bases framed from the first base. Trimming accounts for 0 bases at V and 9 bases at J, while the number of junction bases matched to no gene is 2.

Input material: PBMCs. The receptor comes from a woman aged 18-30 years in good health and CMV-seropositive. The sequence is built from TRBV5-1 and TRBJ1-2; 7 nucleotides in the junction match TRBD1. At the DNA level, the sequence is TGCGCCAGCAGCTTGGAGGACAGGCGCTACACCTTC. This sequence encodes CASSLEDRRYTF.